A selection of T cell receptor beta chains follows, all from one sample in a study of T cell changes during pregnancy in multiple sclerosis. The assay was immunoSEQ multiplex PCR, and TCRdb's table has in-frame clones only and misses some. The sample comprises 30,000 to 40,000 clones, approximately 90% of which are singletons, and approximately 6.6% rests with the top ten. Material: CD8+ T cells from peripheral blood mononuclear cells, obtained in the second trimester of pregnancy. Receptors originate from a female donor with multiple sclerosis, enrolled in a pregnancy study. The CDR3 runs from the conserved cysteine through the conserved F or W. The listing skips clone size in some rows; elsewhere it reads once, few, many or a size class.

v_gene	abundance	j_gene	CDR3aa
TRBV29-1	.	TRBJ1-2	CSAPTETDYGYTF
TRBV4-3	once	TRBJ2-2	CASSQDRSSGRSGELFF
TRBV19	.	TRBJ2-7	CASSGGSYEQYF
TRBV7-2	.	TRBJ1-1	CASSITGTGYVNTEAFF
TRBV11-2	.	TRBJ2-7	CASSPPGTFSYEQYF
TRBV4-3	few	TRBJ2-7	CASSQVAADSYEQYF
TRBV14	.	TRBJ2-7	CASSLTSGRGYEQYF
TRBV2	.	TRBJ2-3	CAQRVAGGRGPDTQYF
TRBV28	.	TRBJ2-7	CASSTGTSGTLSYEQYF
TRBV5-6	.	TRBJ2-7	CASSLGGPYEQYF
TRBV13	.	TRBJ1-1	CASSLPGGPAFF
TRBV19	.	TRBJ1-1	CASSAGVSEAFF
TRBV6-1	once	TRBJ1-3	CASSDRRGGSGNTIYF
TRBV6-5	once	TRBJ2-7	CASSYSTGNEQYF
TRBV11-3	.	TRBJ2-7	CASSSQPGLAIPYEQYF
TRBV25-1	.	TRBJ2-5	CASSEQGGQETQYF
TRBV7-9	.	TRBJ2-2	CASSPPSTGRGTGELFF
TRBV18	once	TRBJ1-3	CASSPPNGQGTNTIYF
TRBV7-6	.	TRBJ2-5	CASSSRTSGETQYF
TRBV14	once	TRBJ2-3	CASSQGLVGTDTQYF
TRBV5-4	.	TRBJ2-1	CASSLGLSNEQFF
TRBV7-2	.	TRBJ1-1	CAYGHLGGRNTEAFF
TRBV4-3	.	TRBJ2-7	CASSQDAGVYEQYF
TRBV7-2	.	TRBJ1-3	CASSLPRGFSGNTIYF
TRBV5-3	medium-sized	TRBJ2-7	CARSPGLAAYEQYF
TRBV9	.	TRBJ1-3	CASSDPRDSSGNTIYF
TRBV10-1	.	TRBJ1-5	CASSDPPGLQRHF
TRBV30	.	TRBJ2-1	CAWGGSGYEQFF
TRBV19	few	TRBJ1-1	CATRSNTEAFF
TRBV30	few	TRBJ1-1	CAWSVAGVTEAFF
TRBV19	.	TRBJ2-5	CASSIVAGGGETQYF
TRBV5-4	.	TRBJ2-1	CASSFWDRPYNEQFF
TRBV19	.	TRBJ2-7	CASSIGQGVAYEQYF
TRBV27	.	TRBJ2-7	CASSLSASEISYEQYF
TRBV25-1	medium-sized	TRBJ2-2	CASSEGEDTGELFF
TRBV5-1	.	TRBJ1-1	CASSLATNRSTEAFF
TRBV7-3	.	TRBJ2-2	CASSFAGGTGELFF
TRBV7-2	.	TRBJ2-3	CASSLGPTDTQYF
TRBV7-7	.	TRBJ2-7	CASSPGTGDYEQYF
TRBV7-3	.	TRBJ2-6	CASSLTAGDEFSGANVLTF
TRBV4-1	few	TRBJ1-1	CASSQEARSNTEAFF
TRBV5-1	.	TRBJ2-2	CAGAPGNTGELFF